A selection of T cell receptor beta chains follows, all from one sample in a study of cytomegalovirus exposure and HLA in healthy donors. Profiling relied on immunoSEQ multiplex PCR, and the TCRdb table lists in-frame clones only, not all of them. Seen here are under 150,000 clones, more than 70% observed once, and the top ten hold 2% to 2.5%. The specimen was PBMCs. Receptors were obtained from a man between 45 and 60 years old in good health and CMV-seronegative. Each CDR3 is given with its conserved first and last residue. A D gene is named only where the DNA matches it firmly. Clone size is given for some rows only: seen once, a few or many times, or a class if the clone is expanded.

D: .
V: TRBV6-1
size: .
J: TRBJ2-5
CDR3: CASVMGRQQETQYF
DNA: TGTGCCAGCGTAATGGGGAGGCAGCAAGAGACCCAGTACTTC

D: .
V: TRBV4-1
size: few
J: TRBJ2-2
CDR3: CASSLPAGQQNTGELFF
DNA: TGCGCCAGCAGCCTCCCGGCGGGACAGCAGAACACCGGGGAGCTGTTTTTT

D: TRBD1
V: TRBV13
size: .
J: TRBJ1-3
CDR3: CASSSRQGIDTIYF
DNA: TGTGCCAGCAGCTCCCGACAGGGTATAGACACCATATATTTT

D: .
V: TRBV30
size: .
J: TRBJ2-7
CDR3: CAWIKLGHNYEQYF
DNA: TGTGCCTGGATCAAACTGGGACACAACTACGAGCAGTACTTC

D: .
V: TRBV2
size: .
J: TRBJ1-6
CDR3: CASRGGPSNDNSPLHF
DNA: TGTGCCAGCAGGGGCGGGCCTTCCAATGATAATTCACCCCTCCACTTT

D: .
V: TRBV7-3
size: .
J: TRBJ2-7
CDR3: CASSEGVPYEQYF
DNA: TGTGCCAGCAGTGAGGGGGTGCCCTACGAGCAGTACTTC

D: TRBD2
V: TRBV6-5
size: .
J: TRBJ2-2
CDR3: CASRRGGTTGELFF
DNA: TGTGCCAGCCGGCGCGGGGGGACGACCGGGGAGCTGTTTTTT

D: .
V: TRBV4-2
size: .
J: TRBJ2-3
CDR3: CASREGGSDTQYF
DNA: TGTGCCAGCAGAGAGGGGGGGTCAGATACGCAGTATTTT

D: .
V: TRBV2
size: .
J: TRBJ1-2
CDR3: CASREFRSANYGYTF
DNA: TGTGCCAGCAGGGAATTCAGGTCAGCTAACTATGGCTACACCTTC

D: .
V: TRBV5-4
size: once
J: TRBJ1-1
CDR3: CASRPDSMNTEAFF
DNA: TGTGCCAGCAGGCCAGACAGCATGAACACTGAAGCTTTCTTT